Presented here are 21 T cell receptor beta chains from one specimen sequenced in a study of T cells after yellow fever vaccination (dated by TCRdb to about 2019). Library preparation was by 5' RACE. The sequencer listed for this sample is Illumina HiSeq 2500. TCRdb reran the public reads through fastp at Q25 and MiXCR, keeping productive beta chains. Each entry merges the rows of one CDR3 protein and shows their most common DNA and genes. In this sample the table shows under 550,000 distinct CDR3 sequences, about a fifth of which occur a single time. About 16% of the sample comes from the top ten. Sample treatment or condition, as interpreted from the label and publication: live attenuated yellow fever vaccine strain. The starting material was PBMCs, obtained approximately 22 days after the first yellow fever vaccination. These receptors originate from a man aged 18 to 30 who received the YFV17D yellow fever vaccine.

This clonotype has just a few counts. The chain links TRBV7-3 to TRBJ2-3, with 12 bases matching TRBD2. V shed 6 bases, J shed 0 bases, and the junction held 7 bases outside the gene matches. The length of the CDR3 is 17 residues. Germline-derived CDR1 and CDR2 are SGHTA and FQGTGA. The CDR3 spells CASSLQGTSGSTDTQYF. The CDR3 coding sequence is TGTGCCAGCAGTTTACAGGGGACTAGCGGGAGCACAGATACGCAGTATTTT.

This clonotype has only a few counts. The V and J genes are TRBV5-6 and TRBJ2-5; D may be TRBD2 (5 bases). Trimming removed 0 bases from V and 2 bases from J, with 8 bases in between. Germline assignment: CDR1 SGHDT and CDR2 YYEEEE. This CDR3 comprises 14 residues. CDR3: CASSLATTQETQYF. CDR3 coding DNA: TGTGCCAGCAGCTTGGCGACTACTCAAGAGACCCAGTACTTC.

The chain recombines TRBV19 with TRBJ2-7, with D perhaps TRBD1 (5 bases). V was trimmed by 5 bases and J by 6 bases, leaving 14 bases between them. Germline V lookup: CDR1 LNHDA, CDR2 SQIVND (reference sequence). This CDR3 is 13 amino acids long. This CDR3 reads CASSSAGHGEQYF. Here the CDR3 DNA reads TGTGCCAGTAGTTCAGCAGGGCACGGCGAGCAGTACTTC.

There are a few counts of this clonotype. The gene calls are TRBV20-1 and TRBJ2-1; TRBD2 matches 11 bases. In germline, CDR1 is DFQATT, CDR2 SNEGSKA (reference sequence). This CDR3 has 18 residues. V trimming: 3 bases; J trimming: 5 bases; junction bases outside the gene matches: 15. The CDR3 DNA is TGCAGTGCTAGGGGTTACCTAATTACTAGCGGGGGAGACAATGAGCAGTTCTTC. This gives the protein CSARGYLITSGGDNEQFF.

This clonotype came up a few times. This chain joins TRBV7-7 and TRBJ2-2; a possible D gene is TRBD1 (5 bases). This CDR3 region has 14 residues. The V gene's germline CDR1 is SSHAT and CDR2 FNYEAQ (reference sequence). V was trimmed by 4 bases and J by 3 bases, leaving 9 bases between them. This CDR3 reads CASSSRQYTGELFF. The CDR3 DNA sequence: TGTGCCAGCAGCTCCAGACAGTACACCGGGGAGCTGTTTTTT.

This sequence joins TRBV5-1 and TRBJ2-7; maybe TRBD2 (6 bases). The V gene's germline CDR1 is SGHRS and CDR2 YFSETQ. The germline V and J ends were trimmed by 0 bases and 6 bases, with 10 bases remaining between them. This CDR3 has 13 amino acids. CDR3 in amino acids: CASSLVREAEQYF. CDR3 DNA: TGCGCCAGCAGCTTGGTCAGGGAGGCCGAGCAGTACTTC.

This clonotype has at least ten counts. The CDR3 loop reads CSVADRMGNQPQHF. For the CDR3, the DNA is TGCAGCGTAGCTGACAGGATGGGCAATCAGCCCCAGCATTTT. The chain recombines TRBV29-1 with TRBJ1-5, with D perhaps matching TRBD1 (6 bases). The CDR3 spans 14 residues. The ends were cut back, 6 bases at V and 2 bases at J, with 14 bases in the middle. In germline, CDR1 is SQVTM, CDR2 ANQGSEA.

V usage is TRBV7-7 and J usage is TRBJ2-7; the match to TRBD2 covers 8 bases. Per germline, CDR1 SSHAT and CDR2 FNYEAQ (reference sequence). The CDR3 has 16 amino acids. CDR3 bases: TGTGCTAGCAGCTTAATGGCGGGGGGCAGCTCCTACGAGCAGTACGTC. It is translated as CASSLMAGGSSYEQYV.

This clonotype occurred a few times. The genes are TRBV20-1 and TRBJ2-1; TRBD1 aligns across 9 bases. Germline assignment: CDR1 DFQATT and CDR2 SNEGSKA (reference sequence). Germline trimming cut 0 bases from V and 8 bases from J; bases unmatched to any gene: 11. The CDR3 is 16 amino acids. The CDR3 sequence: CSAREDGTGSFDEQFF. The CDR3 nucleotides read TGCAGTGCTAGAGAAGATGGGACAGGGAGTTTCGATGAGCAGTTCTTC.

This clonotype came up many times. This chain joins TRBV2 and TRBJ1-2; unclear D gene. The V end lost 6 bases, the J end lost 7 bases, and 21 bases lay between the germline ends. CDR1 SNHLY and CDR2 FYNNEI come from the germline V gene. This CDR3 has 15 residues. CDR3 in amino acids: CASSPKTYHSLGYTF. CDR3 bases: TGTGCCAGCAGCCCCAAAACATATCATTCCCTTGGCTACACCTTC. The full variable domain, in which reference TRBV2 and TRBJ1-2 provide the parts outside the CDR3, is EPEVTQTPSHQVTQMGQEVILRCVPISNHLYFYWYRQILGQKVEFLVSFYNNEISEKSEIFDDQFSVERPDGSNFTLKIRSTKLEDSAMYFCASSPKTYHSLGYTFGSGTRLTVV.

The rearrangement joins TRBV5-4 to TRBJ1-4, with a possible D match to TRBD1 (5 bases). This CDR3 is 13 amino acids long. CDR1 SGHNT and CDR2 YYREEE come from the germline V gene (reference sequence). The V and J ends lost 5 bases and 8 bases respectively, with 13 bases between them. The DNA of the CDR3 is TGTGCCAGCAGGGGTGCGGGGGGGGAAAAACTGTTTTTT. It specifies CASRGAGGEKLFF. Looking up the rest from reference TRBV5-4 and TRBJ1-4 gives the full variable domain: ETGVTQSPTHLIKTRGQQVTLRCSSQSGHNTVSWYQQALGQGPQFIFQYYREEENGRGNFPPRFSGLQFPNYSSELNVNALELDDSALYLCASRGAGGEKLFFGSGTQLSVL.

The CDR3 region is CASSLYGGGSDTQYF. CDR3 coding DNA: TGTGCCAGCAGCTTATATGGCGGGGGCTCAGATACGCAGTATTTT. The V and J genes are TRBV7-8 and TRBJ2-3; tentatively, D is TRBD2 (7 bases). V lost 2 bases, J lost 4 bases, and 13 bases lay in between. This CDR3 has 15 amino acids. Germline CDR1 reads SGHVS; CDR2 reads FQNEAQ.

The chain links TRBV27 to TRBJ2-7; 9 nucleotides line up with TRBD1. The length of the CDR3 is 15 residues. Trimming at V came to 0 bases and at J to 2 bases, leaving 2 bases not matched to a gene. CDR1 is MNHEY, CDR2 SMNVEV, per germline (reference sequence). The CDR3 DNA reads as TGTGCCAGCAGTTTATCGGGACAGGGCACCTACGAGCAGTACGTC. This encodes CASSLSGQGTYEQYV.

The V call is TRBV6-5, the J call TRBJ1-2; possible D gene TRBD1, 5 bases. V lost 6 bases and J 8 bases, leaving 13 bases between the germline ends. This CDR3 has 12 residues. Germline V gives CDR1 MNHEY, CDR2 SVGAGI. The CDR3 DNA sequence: TGTGCCAGCAGCCAGGGCGACGGAGGCTACACCTTC. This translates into CASSQGDGGYTF.

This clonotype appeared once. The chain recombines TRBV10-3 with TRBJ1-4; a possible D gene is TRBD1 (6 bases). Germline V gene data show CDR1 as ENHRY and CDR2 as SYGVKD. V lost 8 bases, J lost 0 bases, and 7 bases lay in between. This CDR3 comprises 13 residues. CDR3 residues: CAIRQATNEKLFF. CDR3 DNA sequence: TGTGCCATCCGACAGGCAACTAATGAAAAACTGTTTTTT.

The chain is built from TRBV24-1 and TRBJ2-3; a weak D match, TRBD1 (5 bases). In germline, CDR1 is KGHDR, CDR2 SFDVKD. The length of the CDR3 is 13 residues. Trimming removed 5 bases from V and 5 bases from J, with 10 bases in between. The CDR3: CATSAAGIDTQYF. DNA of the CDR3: TGTGCCACCAGTGCTGCAGGGATAGATACGCAGTATTTT.

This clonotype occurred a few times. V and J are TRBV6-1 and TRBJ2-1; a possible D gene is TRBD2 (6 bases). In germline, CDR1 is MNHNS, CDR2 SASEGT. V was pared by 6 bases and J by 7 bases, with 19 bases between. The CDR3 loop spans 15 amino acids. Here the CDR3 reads CASSPTGLKGNEQFF. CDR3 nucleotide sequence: TGTGCCAGCAGCCCCACGGGACTTAAAGGAAATGAGCAGTTCTTC.

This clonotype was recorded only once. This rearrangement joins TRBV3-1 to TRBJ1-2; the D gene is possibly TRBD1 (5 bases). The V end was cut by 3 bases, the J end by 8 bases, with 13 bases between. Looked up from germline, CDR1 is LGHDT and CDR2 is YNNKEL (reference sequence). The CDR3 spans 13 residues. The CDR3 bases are TGTGCCAGCAGCCATGGAACGGGGGTCGGCTACACCTTC. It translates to CASSHGTGVGYTF.

CDR3 nucleotide sequence: TGTGCCAGCAGCCAGGGACTCACAGATACGCAGTATTTT. Translating gives CASSQGLTDTQYF. The chain is built from TRBV7-3 and TRBJ2-3, with D possibly TRBD2 on 6 matching bases. The germline V and J ends were trimmed by 5 bases and 2 bases, with 8 bases remaining between them. This CDR3 has 13 residues. CDR1 is SGHTA and CDR2 is FQGTGA in the germline V gene. The full variable domain, its missing parts supplied by reference TRBV7-3 and TRBJ2-3, is GAGVSQTPSNKVTEKGKYVELRCDPISGHTALYWYRQSLGQGPEFLIYFQGTGAADDSGLPNDRFFAVRPEGSVSTLKIQRTERGDSAVYLCASSQGLTDTQYFGPGTRLTVL.

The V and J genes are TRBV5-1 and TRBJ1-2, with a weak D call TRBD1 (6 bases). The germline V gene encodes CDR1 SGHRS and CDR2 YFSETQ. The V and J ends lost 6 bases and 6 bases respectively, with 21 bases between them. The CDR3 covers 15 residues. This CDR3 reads CASTPESAGTHGYTF. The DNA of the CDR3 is TGCGCCAGCACTCCCGAATCTGCCGGGACACATGGCTACACCTTC.

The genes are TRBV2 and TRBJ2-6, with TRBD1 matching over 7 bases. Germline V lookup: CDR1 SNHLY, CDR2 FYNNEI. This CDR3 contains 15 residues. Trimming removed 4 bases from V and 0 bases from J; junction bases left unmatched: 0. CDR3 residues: CASSGDSSGANVLTF. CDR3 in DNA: TGTGCCAGCAGTGGGGACAGCTCTGGGGCCAACGTCCTGACTTTC.